This T cell receptor beta chain emerged from a study of blood T cell repertoires in COVID-19. Clones were sequenced by immunoSEQ multiplex PCR, and TCRdb holds only the in-frame ones, with some missing. Found here are under 75,000 clones, 81% of them singletons; the top ten hold under 30%. Sequencing input: peripheral blood. The origin of this receptor is a woman aged 80 or older with active or convalescent COVID-19.

DNA for the CDR3: TGTGCCTGCAAACTAGCGGGGCTTGGGAATGAGCAGTTCTTC. Its translation is CACKLAGLGNEQFF. The chain uses TRBV7-2 and TRBJ2-1; 10 bases match TRBD2. Germline CDR1 and CDR2: SGHTA and FQGNSA. The V segment lost 11 bases and the J segment 7 bases; nucleotides outside the gene matches: 11. The CDR3 has 14 amino acids.